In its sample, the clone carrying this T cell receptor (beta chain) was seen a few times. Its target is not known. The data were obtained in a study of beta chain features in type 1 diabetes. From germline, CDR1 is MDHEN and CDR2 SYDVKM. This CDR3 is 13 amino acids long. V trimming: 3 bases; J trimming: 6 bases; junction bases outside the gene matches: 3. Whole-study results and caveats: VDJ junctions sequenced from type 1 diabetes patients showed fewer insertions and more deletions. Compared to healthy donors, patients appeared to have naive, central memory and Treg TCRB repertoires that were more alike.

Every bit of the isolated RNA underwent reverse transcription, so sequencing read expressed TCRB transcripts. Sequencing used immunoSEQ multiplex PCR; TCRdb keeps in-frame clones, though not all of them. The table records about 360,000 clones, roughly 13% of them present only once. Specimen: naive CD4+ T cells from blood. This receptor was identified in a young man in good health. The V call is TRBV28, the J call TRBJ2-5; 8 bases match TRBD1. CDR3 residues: CASSLTGDKTQYF. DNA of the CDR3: TGTGCCAGCAGTTTGACAGGGGACAAGACCCAGTACTTC.